This T cell receptor (beta chain) was sequenced in a study of blood T cell repertoires in COVID-19. Study-wide background: Samples of COVID-19 (acute and convalescent) were obtained from the United States, Italy and Spain.

Per the original methods: It was from reference gene primer amplification that nucleated cell counts were estimated. Sequencing was performed with immunoSEQ multiplex PCR; in TCRdb, only in-frame clones are kept and a portion is missing. V and J calls and clone size follow that table, whereas D and trimming were derived from the DNA. The data show roughly 440,000 clones, with 88% seen just once and 10% to 15% held by the top ten. The sequencing sample was made of peripheral blood. The clonotype comes from a woman aged 50 to 60 with COVID-19, enrolled during active disease.

CDR3 sequence: CASTSGFDLRRGGYTF. The CDR3 DNA is TGTGCCAGCACCTCCGGATTCGACTTAAGAAGGGGAGGCTACACCTTC. The chain combines TRBV27 with TRBJ1-2; TRBD1 is a possible D gene (5 bases). The CDR3 consists of 16 residues. Germline values: CDR1 MNHEY, CDR2 SMNVEV (reference sequence). Trimming took 7 bases from V and 8 from J, leaving 26 bases between them.